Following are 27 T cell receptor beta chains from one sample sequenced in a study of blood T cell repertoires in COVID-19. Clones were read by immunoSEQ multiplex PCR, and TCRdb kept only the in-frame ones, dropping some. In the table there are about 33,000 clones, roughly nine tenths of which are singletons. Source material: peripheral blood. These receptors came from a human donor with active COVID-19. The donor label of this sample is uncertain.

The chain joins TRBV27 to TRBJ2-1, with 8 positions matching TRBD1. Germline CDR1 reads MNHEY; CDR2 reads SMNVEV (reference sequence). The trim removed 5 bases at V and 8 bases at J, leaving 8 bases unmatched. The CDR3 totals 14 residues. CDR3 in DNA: TGTGCCAGCAGTCTAATGACAGGGGCGCATGAGCAGTTCTTC. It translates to CASSLMTGAHEQFF.

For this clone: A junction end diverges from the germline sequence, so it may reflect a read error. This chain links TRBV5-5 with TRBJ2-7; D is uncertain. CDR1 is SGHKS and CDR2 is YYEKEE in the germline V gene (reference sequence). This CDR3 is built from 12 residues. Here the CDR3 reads CASTLPAYEQYF. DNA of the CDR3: TGTGCCAGCACCTTGCCTGCCTACGAGCAGTACTTC.

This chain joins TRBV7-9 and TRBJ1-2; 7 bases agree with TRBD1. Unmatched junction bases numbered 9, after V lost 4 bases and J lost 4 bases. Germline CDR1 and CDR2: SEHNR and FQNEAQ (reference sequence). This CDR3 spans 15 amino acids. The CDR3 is CASSSGDSNSYGYTF. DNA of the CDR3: TGTGCCAGCAGCTCTGGGGACAGCAACTCCTATGGCTACACCTTC.

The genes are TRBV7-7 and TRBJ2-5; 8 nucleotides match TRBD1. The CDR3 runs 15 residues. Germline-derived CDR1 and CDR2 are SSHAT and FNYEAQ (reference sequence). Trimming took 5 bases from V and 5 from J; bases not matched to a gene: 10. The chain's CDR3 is CASSVGQGLGETQYF. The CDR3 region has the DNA TGTGCCAGCAGCGTAGGACAGGGCCTCGGGGAGACCCAGTACTTC.

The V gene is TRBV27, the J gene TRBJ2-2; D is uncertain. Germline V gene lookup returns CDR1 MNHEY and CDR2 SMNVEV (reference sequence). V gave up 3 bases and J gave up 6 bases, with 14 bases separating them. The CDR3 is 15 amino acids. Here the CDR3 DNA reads TGTGCCAGCAGTTTCCGCGAACAGTCCCCCGGGGAGCTGTTTTTT. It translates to CASSFREQSPGELFF.

CDR3 loop: CASSPLGLAGSSYNEQFF. The CDR3 bases are TGTGCCAGCTCACCACTGGGGCTAGCGGGGAGCTCCTACAATGAGCAGTTCTTC. V and J are TRBV18 and TRBJ2-1; 9 nucleotides agree with TRBD2. The CDR3 extends over 18 amino acids. The V and J ends lost 1 base and 0 bases, in that order; junction bases with no gene match: 7. CDR1 is KGHSH and CDR2 is LQKENI in the germline V gene.

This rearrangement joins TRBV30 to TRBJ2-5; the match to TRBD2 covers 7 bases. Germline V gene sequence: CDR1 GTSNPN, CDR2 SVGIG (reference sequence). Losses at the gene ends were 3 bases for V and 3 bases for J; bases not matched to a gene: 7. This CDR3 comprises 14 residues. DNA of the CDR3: TGTGCCTGGAGCACTCTAGCGGTAAAAGAGACCCAGTACTTC. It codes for CAWSTLAVKETQYF.

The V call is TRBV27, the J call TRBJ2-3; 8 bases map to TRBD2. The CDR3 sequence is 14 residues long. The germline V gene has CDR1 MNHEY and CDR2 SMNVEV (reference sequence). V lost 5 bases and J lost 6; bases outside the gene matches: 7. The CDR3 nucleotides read TGTGCCAGCAGTAAGCCGGGGGGGCCGGATACGCAGTATTTT. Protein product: CASSKPGGPDTQYF.

The chain's CDR3 is CASSFHNGEQYF. The CDR3 nucleotides are TGTGCCAGCAGTTTCCATAACGGCGAGCAGTACTTC. The chain couples TRBV27 to TRBJ2-7; D gene ambiguous. This CDR3 spans 12 amino acids. The V and J ends lost 3 bases and 6 bases respectively, with 9 bases between them. CDR1 is MNHEY, CDR2 SMNVEV, per germline (reference sequence).

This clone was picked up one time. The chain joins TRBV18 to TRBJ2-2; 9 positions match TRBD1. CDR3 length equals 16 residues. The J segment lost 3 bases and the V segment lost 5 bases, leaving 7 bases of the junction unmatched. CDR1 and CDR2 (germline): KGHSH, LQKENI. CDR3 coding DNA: TGTGCCAGCTCATCCGGACAGGGGAGTTACACCGGGGAGCTGTTTTTT. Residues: CASSSGQGSYTGELFF.

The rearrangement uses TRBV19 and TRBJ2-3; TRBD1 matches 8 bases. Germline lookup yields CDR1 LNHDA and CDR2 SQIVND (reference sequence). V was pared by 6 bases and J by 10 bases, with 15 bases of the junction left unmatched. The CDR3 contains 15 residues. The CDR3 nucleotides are TGTGCCAGTAGGGTGACAGGGGCCAGTTCATTTGCGCAGTATTTT. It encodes CASRVTGASSFAQYF.

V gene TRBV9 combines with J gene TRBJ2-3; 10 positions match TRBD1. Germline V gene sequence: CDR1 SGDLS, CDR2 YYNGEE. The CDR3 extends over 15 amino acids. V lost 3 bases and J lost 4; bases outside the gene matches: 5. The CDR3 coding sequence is TGTGCCAGCAGCGCAGGACAGGGGGGTCCAGATACGCAGTATTTT. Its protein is CASSAGQGGPDTQYF.

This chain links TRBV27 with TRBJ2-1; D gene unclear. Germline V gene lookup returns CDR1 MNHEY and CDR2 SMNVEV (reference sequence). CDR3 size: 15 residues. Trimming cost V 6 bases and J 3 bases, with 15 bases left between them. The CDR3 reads CASSLTLTYYNEQFF. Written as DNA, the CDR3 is TGTGCCAGCAGCCTTACCCTTACATACTACAATGAGCAGTTCTTC.

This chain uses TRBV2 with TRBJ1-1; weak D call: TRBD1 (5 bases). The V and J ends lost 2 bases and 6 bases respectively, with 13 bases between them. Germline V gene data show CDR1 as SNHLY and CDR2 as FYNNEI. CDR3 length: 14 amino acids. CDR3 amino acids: CASSETQGYAEAFF. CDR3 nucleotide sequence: TGTGCCAGCAGTGAAACTCAGGGCTACGCTGAAGCTTTCTTT.

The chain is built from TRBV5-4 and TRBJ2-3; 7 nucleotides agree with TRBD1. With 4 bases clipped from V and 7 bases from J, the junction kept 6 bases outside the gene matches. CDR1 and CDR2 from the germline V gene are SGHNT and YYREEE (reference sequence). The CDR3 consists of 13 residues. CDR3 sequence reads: CASSADRAYTQYF. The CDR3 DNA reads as TGTGCCAGCAGCGCTGACAGGGCATATACGCAGTATTTT.

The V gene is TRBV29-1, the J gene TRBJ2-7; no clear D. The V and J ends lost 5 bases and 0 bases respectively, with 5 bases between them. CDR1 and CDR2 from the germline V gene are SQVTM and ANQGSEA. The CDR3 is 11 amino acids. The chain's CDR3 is CSVSVSYEQYF. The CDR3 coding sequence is TGCAGCGTTTCGGTCTCCTACGAGCAGTACTTC.

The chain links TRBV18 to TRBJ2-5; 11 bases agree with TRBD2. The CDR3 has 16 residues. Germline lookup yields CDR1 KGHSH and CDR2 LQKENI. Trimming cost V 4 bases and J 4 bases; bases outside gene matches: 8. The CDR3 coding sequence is TGTGCCAGCTCACTCCGACTAGCGGGGACGGTAGAGACCCAGTACTTC. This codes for CASSLRLAGTVETQYF.

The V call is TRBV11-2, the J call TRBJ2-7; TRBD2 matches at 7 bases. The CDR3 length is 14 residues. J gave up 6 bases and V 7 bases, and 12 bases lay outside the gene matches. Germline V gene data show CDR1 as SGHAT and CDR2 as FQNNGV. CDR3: CASTTSTSSAEQYF. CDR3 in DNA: TGTGCCAGCACCACTTCGACTAGCTCGGCCGAGCAGTACTTC.

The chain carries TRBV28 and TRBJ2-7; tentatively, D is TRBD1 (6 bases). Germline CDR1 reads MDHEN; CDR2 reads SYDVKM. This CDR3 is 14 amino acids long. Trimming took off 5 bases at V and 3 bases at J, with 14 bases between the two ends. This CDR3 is CASSTGTSGYEQYF. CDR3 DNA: TGTGCCAGCAGTACCGGGACATCAGGCTACGAGCAGTACTTC.

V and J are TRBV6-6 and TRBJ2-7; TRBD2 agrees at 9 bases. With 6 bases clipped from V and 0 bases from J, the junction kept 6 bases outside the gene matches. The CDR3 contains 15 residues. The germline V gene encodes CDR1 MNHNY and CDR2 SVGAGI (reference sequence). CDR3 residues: CASRSSGGVSYEQYF. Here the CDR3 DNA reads TGTGCCAGCAGGAGTAGCGGGGGAGTCTCCTACGAGCAGTACTTC.

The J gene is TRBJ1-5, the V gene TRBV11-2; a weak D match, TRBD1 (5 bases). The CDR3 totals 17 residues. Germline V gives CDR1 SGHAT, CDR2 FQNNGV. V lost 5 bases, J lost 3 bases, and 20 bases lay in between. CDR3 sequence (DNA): TGTGCCAGCAGCCGGAAGCCTCGGGGGACGGTCAATCAGCCCCAGCATTTT. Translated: CASSRKPRGTVNQPQHF.

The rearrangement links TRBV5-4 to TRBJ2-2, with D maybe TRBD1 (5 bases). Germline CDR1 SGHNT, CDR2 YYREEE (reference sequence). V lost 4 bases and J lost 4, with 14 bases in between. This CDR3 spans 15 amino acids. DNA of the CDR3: TGTGCCAGCAGCCTTTACTCAGGGTCCACCGGGGAGCTGTTTTTT. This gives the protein CASSLYSGSTGELFF.

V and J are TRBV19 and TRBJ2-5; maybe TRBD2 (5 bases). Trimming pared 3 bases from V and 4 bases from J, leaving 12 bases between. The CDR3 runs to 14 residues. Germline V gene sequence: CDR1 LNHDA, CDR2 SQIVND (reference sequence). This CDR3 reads CASSMDSLGETQYF. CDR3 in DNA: TGTGCCAGTAGTATGGACTCCCTGGGAGAGACCCAGTACTTC.

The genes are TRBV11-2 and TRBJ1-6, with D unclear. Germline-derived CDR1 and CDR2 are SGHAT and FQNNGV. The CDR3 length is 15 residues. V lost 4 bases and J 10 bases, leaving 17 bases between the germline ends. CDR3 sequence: CASSSSSTSRSPLHF. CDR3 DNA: TGTGCCAGCAGCTCCTCCTCGACTAGCAGGTCACCCCTCCACTTT.

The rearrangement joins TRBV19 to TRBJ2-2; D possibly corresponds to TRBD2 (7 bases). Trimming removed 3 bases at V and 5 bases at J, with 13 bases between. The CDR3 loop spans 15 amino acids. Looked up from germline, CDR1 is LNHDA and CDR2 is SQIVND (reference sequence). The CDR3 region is CASSIPGGRTGELFF. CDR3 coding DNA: TGTGCCAGTAGTATTCCGGGGGGCAGGACCGGGGAGCTGTTTTTT.

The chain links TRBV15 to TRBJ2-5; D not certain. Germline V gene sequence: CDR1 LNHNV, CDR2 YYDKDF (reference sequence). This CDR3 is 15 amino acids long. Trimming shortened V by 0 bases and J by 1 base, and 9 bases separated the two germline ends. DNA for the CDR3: TGTGCCACCAGCAGAGATTCGAACAGCCAAGAGACCCAGTACTTC. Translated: CATSRDSNSQETQYF.

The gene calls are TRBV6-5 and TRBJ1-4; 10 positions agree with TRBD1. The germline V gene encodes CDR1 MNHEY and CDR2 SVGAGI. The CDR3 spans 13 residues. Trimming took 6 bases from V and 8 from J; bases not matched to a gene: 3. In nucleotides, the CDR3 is TGTGCCAGCAGGAGGACAGGGGGGGAAAAACTGTTTTTT. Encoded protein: CASRRTGGEKLFF.